Listed here are 31 T cell receptor beta chains from one sample, sequenced in a study of cytomegalovirus exposure and HLA in healthy donors. 13 Jbeta primers and 60 Vbeta primers were used for the PCR. TCRdb's copy holds only in-frame clones and misses some; the assay was immunoSEQ multiplex PCR. The sample includes fewer than 110,000 clones, about four fifths of them seen just once. Sequencing used PBMCs. These receptors were obtained from a woman in her thirties or forties in good health and CMV-seronegative.

The rearrangement joins TRBV10-3 to TRBJ2-5; 8 bases agree with TRBD1. The J call may be mistaken, given a closer DNA end match to TRBJ2-7. Germline loops: CDR1 ENHRY, CDR2 SYGVKD. This CDR3 region has 16 residues. The CDR3 DNA reads as TGTGCCATCAGTGATCTTCGACAGGGGCTTTCCTACGAGCAGTACTTC. As protein: CAISDLRQGLSYEQYF.

CDR3 nucleotide sequence: TGTGCCAGCAGTACGGGACAGGGGGTGATCAACGAGCAGTACTTC. It yields the protein CASSTGQGVINEQYF. The chain uses TRBV6-5 and TRBJ2-7; the match to TRBD1 covers 11 bases. Germline V gene data show CDR1 as MNHEY and CDR2 as SVGAGI. The trim removed 5 bases at V and 5 bases at J, leaving 8 bases unmatched. The CDR3 loop spans 15 amino acids.

This sequence joins TRBV7-6 and TRBJ2-2, with 15 positions matching TRBD2. The trim removed 5 bases at V and 3 bases at J, leaving 10 bases unmatched. The CDR3 is made up of 19 amino acids. Germline assignment: CDR1 SGHVS and CDR2 FNYEAQ. The CDR3 here is CASSGYGTSGRSDTGELFF. The CDR3 nucleotides read TGTGCCAGCAGCGGCTACGGGACTAGCGGGAGGTCGGACACCGGGGAGCTGTTTTTT. The full variable domain, rest sourced from reference TRBV7-6 and TRBJ2-2, is GAGVSQSPRYKVTKRGQDVALRCDPISGHVSLYWYRQALGQGPEFLTYFNYEAQQDKSGLPNDRFSAERPEGSISTLTIQRTEQRDSAMYRCASSGYGTSGRSDTGELFFGEGSRLTVL.

Only one count was recorded for this clone. The chain uses TRBV18 and TRBJ2-7; D remains unclear. V dropped 2 bases and J dropped 7 bases, with 12 bases sitting between them. The germline V gene encodes CDR1 KGHSH and CDR2 LQKENI. The CDR3 is 13 residues long. CDR3 bases: TGTGCCAGCTCACCAATCGCATACGAGGAGCAGTACTTC. This codes for CASSPIAYEEQYF.

The V gene is TRBV2, the J gene TRBJ2-5, with 9 bases matching TRBD1. This CDR3 has 13 residues. V gave up 8 bases and J gave up 3 bases; unmatched junction bases: 4. Germline V lookup: CDR1 SNHLY, CDR2 FYNNEI. The CDR3 here is CASPGQGEETQYF. The DNA for the CDR3 is TGTGCCAGCCCGGGACAGGGTGAAGAGACCCAGTACTTC.

Regarding this clone: The junction and the germline gene differ at one end; a read error may be behind it. The chain combines TRBV7-9 with TRBJ2-7; D is undetermined. The CDR3 is 12 residues long. CDR1 and CDR2 from the germline V gene are SEHNR and FQNEAQ (reference sequence). For the CDR3, the DNA is TGTTCCAGCAGCCGATCGGCCTACGAGCAGTACTTC. Translation: CSSSRSAYEQYF.

The chain links TRBV7-9 to TRBJ2-1; D is possibly TRBD2 (6 bases). Germline CDR1 SEHNR, CDR2 FQNEAQ (reference sequence). V dropped 2 bases and J dropped 6 bases, with 8 bases sitting between them. The CDR3 contains 13 residues. DNA of the CDR3: TGTGCCAGCAGCTTACCAGCGGGCAATGAGCAGTTCTTC. The encoded protein is CASSLPAGNEQFF.

The V call is TRBV7-2, the J call TRBJ2-3; 9 bases fit TRBD2. The J segment lost 6 bases and the V segment lost 7 bases, leaving 14 bases of the junction unmatched. The CDR3 extends over 16 amino acids. Germline V gene sequence: CDR1 SGHTA, CDR2 FQGNSA. The CDR3 sequence: CASTAVPGLAQDTQYF. CDR3 bases: TGTGCCAGCACCGCTGTCCCGGGACTAGCTCAGGATACGCAGTATTTT. The full variable domain, its missing parts supplied by reference TRBV7-2 and TRBJ2-3, is GAGVSQSPSNKVTEKGKDVELRCDPISGHTALYWYRQSLGQGLEFLIYFQGNSAPDKSGLPSDRFSAERTGGSVSTLTIQRTQQEDSAVYLCASTAVPGLAQDTQYFGPGTRLTVL.

This clone was detected only a few times. The gene calls are TRBV28 and TRBJ1-5; TRBD1 aligns across 9 bases. V lost 10 bases to trimming and J lost 5 bases; unmatched junction nucleotides: 6. The CDR3 runs to 13 residues. Germline values: CDR1 MDHEN, CDR2 SYDVKM. CDR3 nucleotide sequence: TGTGCCAAAATGGACAGGGGAGATCAGCCCCAGCATTTT. Protein sequence: CAKMDRGDQPQHF.

This clone was seen more than once but under ten times. The chain uses TRBV28 and TRBJ1-5; D unresolved. CDR1 is MDHEN, CDR2 SYDVKM, per germline. V was clipped by 7 bases and J by 3 bases, with 19 bases between them. The CDR3 is 16 residues long. The chain's CDR3 is CASTRILLVHNQPQHF. Written as DNA, the CDR3 is TGTGCCAGCACCCGAATCCTCTTAGTGCACAATCAGCCCCAGCATTTT.

The chain carries TRBV5-1 and TRBJ1-3; TRBD1 might be the D (5 bases). Per germline, CDR1 SGHRS and CDR2 YFSETQ. V lost 5 bases and J 0 bases, leaving 9 bases between the germline ends. The CDR3 spans 14 residues. CDR3 loop: CASSTGGSGNTIYF. Here the CDR3 DNA reads TGCGCCAGCAGTACCGGGGGCTCTGGAAACACCATATATTTT.

This clone was seen a single time. The gene calls are TRBV6-1 and TRBJ1-4; no clear D. CDR1 and CDR2 from the germline V gene are MNHNS and SASEGT. CDR3 size: 13 residues. Deletions cut 11 bases from V and 8 bases from J, with 18 bases between. In DNA form, the CDR3 reads TGTGCCCCGTCTGAAAGCTCGGGGGAAAAACTGTTTTTT. It translates to CAPSESSGEKLFF.

J is TRBJ1-1 and V is TRBV21-1; the table's D call TRBD1 went unverified against the DNA. TRBV21-1 is assigned pseudogene status. CDR3 length: 17 amino acids. As DNA, the CDR3 is TGTGCCAGCAGCATAGTCCTCCAGGGGGAACAGAACACTGAAGCTTTCTTT. It specifies CASSIVLQGEQNTEAFF.

This clone was counted once. This chain links TRBV5-8 with TRBJ2-5, with 7 bases identical to TRBD1. Germline values: CDR1 SGHTS, CDR2 YDEGEE. V trimming: 2 bases; J trimming: 1 base; junction bases outside the gene matches: 5. The CDR3 runs 15 residues. CDR3 DNA sequence: TGTGCCAGCAGCTTCCTTGGACAGGTCCAAGAGACCCAGTACTTC. Translation: CASSFLGQVQETQYF.

The V call is TRBV9, the J call TRBJ2-2; TRBD2 agrees at 7 bases. Trimming cost V 1 base and J 5 bases; bases outside gene matches: 11. This CDR3 region has 17 residues. The germline gives CDR1 SGDLS, CDR2 YYNGEE. Written as DNA, the CDR3 is TGTGCCAGCAGCGTACGTAAAGGGCTAGCGGATACCGGGGAGCTGTTTTTT. Translating it yields CASSVRKGLADTGELFF.

V and J are TRBV7-9 and TRBJ1-2; the D gene is possibly TRBD1 (6 bases). The CDR3 is made up of 13 amino acids. The germline CDR1 and CDR2 sequences are SEHNR and FQNEAQ (reference sequence). Trimming removed 5 bases at V and 4 bases at J, with 11 bases between. The CDR3 DNA sequence: TGTGCCAGCAGCCTTGGACAGCTCTATGGCTACACCTTC. As protein: CASSLGQLYGYTF.

The chain employs TRBV10-2 and TRBJ1-5, with 7 bases fitting TRBD1. Per the germline V gene, CDR1 is WSHSY and CDR2 is SAAADI. J gave up 5 bases and V 3 bases, and 4 bases lay outside the gene matches. CDR3 length equals 14 residues. CDR3 DNA: TGCGCCAGCAGTGAACAGGGGAATGATCAGCCCCAGCATTTT. Protein product: CASSEQGNDQPQHF.

This chain uses TRBV7-6 with TRBJ1-2; TRBD1 might be the D (5 bases). Trimming stripped 5 bases from V and 3 bases from J, with 16 bases between. The CDR3 totals 15 residues. Germline assignment: CDR1 SGHVS and CDR2 FNYEAQ. The CDR3: CASSAGLLGDYGYTF. The CDR3 nucleotides are TGTGCCAGCAGCGCGGGACTCCTAGGGGACTATGGCTACACCTTC.

The chain carries TRBV7-6 and TRBJ2-7; 7 nucleotides agree with TRBD2. The CDR3 extends over 14 amino acids. The junction had 6 bases not matched to a gene; V was cut back by 0 bases and J by 7 bases. The germline V gene has CDR1 SGHVS and CDR2 FNYEAQ. In DNA form, the CDR3 reads TGTGCCAGCAGCTTAGCGGGAGGGCCTGTTGAGCAGTACTTC. Amino acid sequence: CASSLAGGPVEQYF.

This clone has only a few counts. V and J are TRBV6-1 and TRBJ2-5; TRBD2 matches at 7 bases. Per the germline V gene, CDR1 is MNHNS and CDR2 is SASEGT. CDR3 length equals 15 residues. With V trimmed by 2 bases and J by 3 bases, 6 bases remained unmatched. CDR3 amino acids: CASSERTSIKETQYF. The CDR3 DNA sequence: TGTGCCAGCAGTGAAAGGACTAGTATTAAAGAGACCCAGTACTTC.

In this sample, this clone turned up once. This chain uses TRBV19 with TRBJ1-2; 8 bases are shared with TRBD1. Losses at the gene ends were 0 bases for V and 7 bases for J; bases not matched to a gene: 7. The germline gives CDR1 LNHDA, CDR2 SQIVND (reference sequence). The CDR3 spans 15 residues. The CDR3 DNA reads TGTGCCAGTAGTATAGATTCGGGACAGGTCCGTGGCTACACCTTC. Encoded protein: CASSIDSGQVRGYTF.

The J gene is TRBJ2-1, the V gene TRBV28; a weak D match, TRBD2 (5 bases). CDR3 size: 13 residues. Germline loops: CDR1 MDHEN, CDR2 SYDVKM. V lost 11 bases and J lost 6, with 17 bases in between. The CDR3 nucleotides read TGTGCCTGCACGAGGGAGAGGCGCAATGAGCAGTTCTTC. It specifies CACTRERRNEQFF. Looking up the rest from reference TRBV28 and TRBJ2-1 gives the full variable domain: DVKVTQSSRYLVKRTGEKVFLECVQDMDHENMFWYRQDPGLGLRLIYFSYDVKMKEKGDIPEGYSVSREKKERFSLILESASTNQTSMYLCACTRERRNEQFFGPGTRLTVL.

The chain recombines TRBV19 with TRBJ2-2; 8 bases align to TRBD1. The J segment lost 4 bases and the V segment lost 9 bases, leaving 13 bases of the junction unmatched. CDR3 size: 16 residues. Germline values: CDR1 LNHDA, CDR2 SQIVND (reference sequence). The CDR3 region is CASRASRGLPTGELFF. CDR3 in DNA: TGTGCCAGCCGCGCCTCCAGGGGGCTTCCCACCGGGGAGCTGTTTTTT.

The chain carries TRBV6-5 and TRBJ2-5, with TRBD2 as a possible D gene (6 bases). Deletions cut 4 bases from V and 0 bases from J, with 15 bases between. From germline, CDR1 is MNHEY and CDR2 SVGAGI. This CDR3 spans 16 amino acids. CDR3 nucleotides: TGTGCCAGCAGTTCCTTCGGGGACTTTTACCAAGAGACCCAGTACTTC. It encodes CASSSFGDFYQETQYF.

The chain couples TRBV5-1 to TRBJ2-7; the match to TRBD1 covers 10 bases. Germline V lookup: CDR1 SGHRS, CDR2 YFSETQ. This CDR3 is built from 16 residues. V shed 0 bases and J 5 bases; nucleotides not matched to a gene: 8. The CDR3 bases are TGCGCCAGCAGCTTGGATGGGACAGGGGAAGTACACGAGCAGTACTTC. Translation gives CASSLDGTGEVHEQYF.

This clone came up a few times. The CDR3 coding sequence is TGTGCCAGCAGCGCGGGACTTCAAGAGACCCAGTACTTC. Its protein is CASSAGLQETQYF. The V and J genes are TRBV7-3 and TRBJ2-5; TRBD2 is a possible D gene (6 bases). The germline V gene encodes CDR1 SGHTA and CDR2 FQGTGA. The V gene lost 5 bases and the J gene lost 2 bases, with 9 bases spanning the gap. The CDR3 length is 13 residues. Filled out from reference TRBV7-3 and TRBJ2-5, the complete variable domain reads GAGVSQTPSNKVTEKGKYVELRCDPISGHTALYWYRQSLGQGPEFLIYFQGTGAADDSGLPNDRFFAVRPEGSVSTLKIQRTERGDSAVYLCASSAGLQETQYFGPGTRLLVL.

This rearrangement joins TRBV6-1 to TRBJ1-1; a possible D gene is TRBD1 (5 bases). The CDR3 consists of 15 residues. Germline V CDR1 and CDR2: MNHNS, SASEGT. Trimming removed 2 bases at V and 1 base at J, with 11 bases between. CDR3 region: CASSERAGRNTEAFF. In DNA, the CDR3 is TGTGCCAGCAGTGAAAGGGCAGGGCGGAACACTGAAGCTTTCTTT.

Only a few counts were recorded for this clone. The rearrangement joins TRBV5-4 to TRBJ1-1; tentatively, D is TRBD1 (5 bases). Germline lookup yields CDR1 SGHNT and CDR2 YYREEE (reference sequence). CDR3 size: 15 residues. The germline V and J ends were trimmed by 0 bases and 4 bases, with 13 bases remaining between them. The CDR3 here is CASSLGQGRSTEAFF. Written as DNA, the CDR3 is TGTGCCAGCAGCTTGGGCCAGGGTCGAAGCACTGAAGCTTTCTTT.

The genes are TRBV28 and TRBJ2-7, with TRBD1 identical over 11 bases. This CDR3 has 15 residues. J was trimmed by 6 bases and V by 6 bases; bases with no gene match: 10. From germline, CDR1 is MDHEN and CDR2 SYDVKM. CDR3 in DNA: TGTGCCAGCAGCCCTGGGGACAGGGGGGCGCTCGAGCAGTACTTC. Translating gives CASSPGDRGALEQYF.

The chain carries TRBV19 and TRBJ1-5, with 7 bases matching TRBD1. V was pared by 1 base and J by 3 bases, with 3 bases of the junction left unmatched. Germline-derived CDR1 and CDR2 are LNHDA and SQIVND (reference sequence). This CDR3 contains 15 residues. CDR3 in amino acids: CASSIVGTDNQPQHF. DNA for the CDR3: TGTGCCAGTAGTATAGTTGGGACAGACAATCAGCCCCAGCATTTT.

The chain combines TRBV7-9 with TRBJ2-7, with 8 positions matching TRBD2. The ends lost 1 base at V and 7 bases at J; junction bases unmatched: 12. Per the germline V gene, CDR1 is SEHNR and CDR2 is FQNEAQ (reference sequence). The CDR3 extends over 16 amino acids. The DNA of the CDR3 is TGTGCCAGCAGCTTAGAGCTAACGGGGGGGCCGGGGGAGCAGTACTTC. It codes for CASSLELTGGPGEQYF.